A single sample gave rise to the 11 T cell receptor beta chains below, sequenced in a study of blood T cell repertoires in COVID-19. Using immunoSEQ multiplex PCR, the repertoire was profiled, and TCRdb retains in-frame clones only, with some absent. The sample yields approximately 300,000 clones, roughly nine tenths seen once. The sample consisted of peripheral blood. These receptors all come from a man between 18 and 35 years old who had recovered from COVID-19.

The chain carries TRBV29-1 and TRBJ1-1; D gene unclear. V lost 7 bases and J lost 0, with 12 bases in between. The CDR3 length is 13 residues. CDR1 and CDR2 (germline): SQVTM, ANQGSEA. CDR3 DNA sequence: TGCAGCGCGGCTCTAGCGGTGAACACTGAAGCTTTCTTT. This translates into CSAALAVNTEAFF.

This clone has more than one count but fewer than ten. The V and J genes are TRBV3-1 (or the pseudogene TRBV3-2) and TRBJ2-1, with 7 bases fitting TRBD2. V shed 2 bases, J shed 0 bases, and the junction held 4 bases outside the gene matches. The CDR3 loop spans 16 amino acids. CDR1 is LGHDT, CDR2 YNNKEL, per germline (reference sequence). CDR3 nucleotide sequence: TGTGCCAGCAGCCAAACCCGGACTAGCTCCTACAATGAGCAGTTCTTC. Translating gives CASSQTRTSSYNEQFF.

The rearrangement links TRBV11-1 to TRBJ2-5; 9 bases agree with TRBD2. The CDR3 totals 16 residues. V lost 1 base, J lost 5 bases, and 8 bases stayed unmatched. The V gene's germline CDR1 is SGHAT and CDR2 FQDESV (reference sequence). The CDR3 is CASSLEGSGGPETQYF. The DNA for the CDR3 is TGTGCCAGCAGCTTAGAAGGAAGCGGGGGGCCTGAGACCCAGTACTTC.

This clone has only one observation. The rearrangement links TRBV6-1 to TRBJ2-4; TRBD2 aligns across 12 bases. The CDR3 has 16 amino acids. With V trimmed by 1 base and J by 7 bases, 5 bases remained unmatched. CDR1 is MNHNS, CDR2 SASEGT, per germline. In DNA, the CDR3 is TGTGCCAGCAGTGAAGGGACTAGCGGGGTTTGGAACATTCAGTACTTC. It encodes CASSEGTSGVWNIQYF.

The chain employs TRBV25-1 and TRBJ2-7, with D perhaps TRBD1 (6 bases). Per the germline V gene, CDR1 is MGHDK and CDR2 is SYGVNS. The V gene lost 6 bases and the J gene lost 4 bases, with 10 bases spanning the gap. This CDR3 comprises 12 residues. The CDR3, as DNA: TGTGCCAGCAGGGATGACAGGTACGAGCAGTACTTC. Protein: CASRDDRYEQYF.

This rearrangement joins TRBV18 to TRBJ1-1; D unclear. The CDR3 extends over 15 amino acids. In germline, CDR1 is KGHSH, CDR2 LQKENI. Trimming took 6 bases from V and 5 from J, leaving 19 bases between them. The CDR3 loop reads CASSSGGIAGTEAFF. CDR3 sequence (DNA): TGTGCCAGCTCCAGCGGAGGTATCGCGGGGACTGAAGCTTTCTTT.

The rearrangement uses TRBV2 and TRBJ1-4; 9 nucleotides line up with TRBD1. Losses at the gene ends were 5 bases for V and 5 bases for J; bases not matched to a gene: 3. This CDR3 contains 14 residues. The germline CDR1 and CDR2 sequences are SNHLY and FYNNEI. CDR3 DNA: TGTGCCAGCAGTAAAGACAGGGGGAATGAAAAACTGTTTTTT. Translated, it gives CASSKDRGNEKLFF.

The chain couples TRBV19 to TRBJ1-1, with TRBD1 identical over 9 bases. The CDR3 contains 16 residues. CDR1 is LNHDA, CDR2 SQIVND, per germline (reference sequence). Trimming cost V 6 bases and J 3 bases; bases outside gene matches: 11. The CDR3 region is CASRSYRGPVDTEAFF. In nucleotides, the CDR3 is TGTGCCAGTAGGTCCTACAGGGGGCCCGTAGACACTGAAGCTTTCTTT.

CDR3 region: CASKLVGTVSEGYTF. DNA for the CDR3: TGTGCCAGCAAACTAGTCGGGACAGTCTCAGAGGGCTACACCTTC. The V and J genes are TRBV6-5 and TRBJ1-2, with 7 bases aligning to TRBD1. Germline V gene lookup returns CDR1 MNHEY and CDR2 SVGAGI. CDR3 size: 15 residues. The V and J ends lost 7 bases and 8 bases, in that order; junction bases with no gene match: 16.

The CDR3 coding sequence is TGTGCCAGTAGTACCGGCGGGAGAGGCACAGATACGCAGTATTTT. Residues: CASSTGGRGTDTQYF. The V gene is TRBV19, the J gene TRBJ2-3; TRBD2 aligns across 7 bases. The CDR3 totals 15 residues. The V and J ends lost 4 bases and 1 base, in that order; junction bases with no gene match: 5. Germline CDR1 reads LNHDA; CDR2 reads SQIVND (reference sequence).

The CDR3, as DNA: TGTGCCAGTAGTTCCCGATATAGGGGGGCTTTCTTT. Translation: CASSSRYRGAFF. The rearrangement joins TRBV19 to TRBJ1-1; possibly TRBD1 for D (6 bases). Germline V gene lookup returns CDR1 LNHDA and CDR2 SQIVND (reference sequence). This CDR3 comprises 12 residues. V lost 5 bases and J 11 bases, leaving 15 bases between the germline ends.